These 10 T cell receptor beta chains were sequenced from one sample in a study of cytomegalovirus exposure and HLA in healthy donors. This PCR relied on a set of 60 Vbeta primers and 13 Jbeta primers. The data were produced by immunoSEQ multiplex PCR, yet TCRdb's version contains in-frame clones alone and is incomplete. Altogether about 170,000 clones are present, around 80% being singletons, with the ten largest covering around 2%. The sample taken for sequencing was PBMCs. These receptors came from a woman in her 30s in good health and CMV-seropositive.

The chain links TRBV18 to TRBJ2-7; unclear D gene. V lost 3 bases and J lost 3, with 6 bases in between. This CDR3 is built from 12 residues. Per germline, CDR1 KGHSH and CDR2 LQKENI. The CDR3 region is CASSPALYEQYF. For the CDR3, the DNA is TGTGCCAGCTCACCGGCCCTCTACGAGCAGTACTTC.

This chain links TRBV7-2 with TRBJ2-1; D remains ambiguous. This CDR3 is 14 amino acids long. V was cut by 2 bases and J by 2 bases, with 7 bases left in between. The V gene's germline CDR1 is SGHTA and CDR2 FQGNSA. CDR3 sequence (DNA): TGTGCCAGCAGCTTAACTGCTGCCTACAATGAGCAGTTCTTC. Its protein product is CASSLTAAYNEQFF. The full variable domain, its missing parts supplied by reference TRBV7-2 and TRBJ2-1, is GAGVSQSPSNKVTEKGKDVELRCDPISGHTALYWYRQSLGQGLEFLIYFQGNSAPDKSGLPSDRFSAERTGGSVSTLTIQRTQQEDSAVYLCASSLTAAYNEQFFGPGTRLTVL.

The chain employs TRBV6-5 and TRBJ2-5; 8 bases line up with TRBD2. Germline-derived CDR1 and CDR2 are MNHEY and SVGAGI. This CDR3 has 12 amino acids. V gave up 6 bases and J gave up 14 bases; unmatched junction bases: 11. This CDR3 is CASSSGGGSGYF. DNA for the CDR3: TGTGCCAGCAGCTCCGGGGGGGGTTCCGGATACTTC.

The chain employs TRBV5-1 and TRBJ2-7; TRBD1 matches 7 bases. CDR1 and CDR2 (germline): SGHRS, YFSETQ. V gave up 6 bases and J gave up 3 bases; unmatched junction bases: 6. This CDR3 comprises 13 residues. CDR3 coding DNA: TGCGCCAGCAAAGAGGGGGCTGACTACGAGCAGTACTTC. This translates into CASKEGADYEQYF. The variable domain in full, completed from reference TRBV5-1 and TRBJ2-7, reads KAGVTQTPRYLIKTRGQQVTLSCSPISGHRSVSWYQQTPGQGLQFLFEYFSETQRNKGNFPGRFSGRQFSNSRSEMNVSTLELGDSALYLCASKEGADYEQYFGPGTRLTVT.

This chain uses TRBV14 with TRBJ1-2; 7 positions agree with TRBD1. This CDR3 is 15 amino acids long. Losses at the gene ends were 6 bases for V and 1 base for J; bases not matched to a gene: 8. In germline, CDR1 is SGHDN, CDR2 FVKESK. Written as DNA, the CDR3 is TGTGCCAGCAGGAAGGGGGCAGCGGTTAACTATGGCTACACCTTC. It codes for CASRKGAAVNYGYTF. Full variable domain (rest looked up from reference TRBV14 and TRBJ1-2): EAGVTQFPSHSVIEKGQTVTLRCDPISGHDNLYWYRRVMGKEIKFLLHFVKESKQDESGMPNNRFLAERTGGTYSTLKVQPAELEDSGVYFCASRKGAAVNYGYTFGSGTRLTVV.

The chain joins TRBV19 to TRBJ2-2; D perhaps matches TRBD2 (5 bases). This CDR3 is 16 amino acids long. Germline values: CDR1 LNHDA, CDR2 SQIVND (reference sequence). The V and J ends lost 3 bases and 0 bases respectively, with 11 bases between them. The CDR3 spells CASSIPGVTNTGELFF. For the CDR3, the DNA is TGTGCCAGTAGTATCCCCGGGGTCACGAACACCGGGGAGCTGTTTTTT.

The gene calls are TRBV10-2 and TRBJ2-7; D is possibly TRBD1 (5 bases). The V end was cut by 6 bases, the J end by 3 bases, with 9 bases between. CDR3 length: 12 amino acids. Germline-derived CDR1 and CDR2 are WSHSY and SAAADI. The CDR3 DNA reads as TGCGCCAGCAGGGACACCTACTACGAGCAGTACTTC. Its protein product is CASRDTYYEQYF.

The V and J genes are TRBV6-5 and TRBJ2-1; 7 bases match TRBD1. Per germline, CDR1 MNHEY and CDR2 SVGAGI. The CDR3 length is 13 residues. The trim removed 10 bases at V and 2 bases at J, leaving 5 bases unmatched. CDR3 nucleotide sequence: TGTGCCACTCATGACAGGGCCTACAATGAGCAGTTCTTC. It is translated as CATHDRAYNEQFF.

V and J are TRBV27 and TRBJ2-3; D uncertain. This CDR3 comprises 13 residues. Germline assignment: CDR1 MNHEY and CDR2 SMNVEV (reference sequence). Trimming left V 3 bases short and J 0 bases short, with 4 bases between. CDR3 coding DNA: TGTGCCAGCAGTTTTTCTAGCACAGATACGCAGTATTTT. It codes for CASSFSSTDTQYF.

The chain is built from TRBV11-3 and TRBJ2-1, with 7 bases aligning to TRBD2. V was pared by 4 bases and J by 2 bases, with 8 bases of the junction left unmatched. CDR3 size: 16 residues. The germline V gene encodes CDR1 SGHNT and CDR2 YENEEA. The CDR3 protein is CASSSSLAHTYNEQFF. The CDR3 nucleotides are TGTGCCAGCAGCTCCTCACTAGCGCATACCTACAATGAGCAGTTCTTC.